The present entry profiles one TCR beta chain with its context. This sample stems from a study of shared clonotypes between healthy human individuals. The ends lost 4 bases at V and 3 bases at J; junction bases unmatched: 9. The CDR3 is made up of 15 amino acids. Germline loops: CDR1 SGHTA, CDR2 FQGNSA. Repertoires were generated with immunoSEQ multiplex PCR, while TCRdb's copy carries only in-frame clones and drops some. The sample includes fewer than 100,000 clones, 67% of them seen just once. The chain joins TRBV7-2 to TRBJ2-7; 7 nucleotides match TRBD1. This TCR was sampled from a man younger than 45 in good health. The material sequenced was memory CD8+ T cells sorted from blood. Subset in this sample: CD45RO+ cells pooled with CCR7-negative TemRA cells. CDR3: CASSSGQDPFYEQYF. The CDR3 coding sequence is TGTGCCAGCAGCTCCGGACAGGATCCTTTCTACGAGCAGTACTTC.